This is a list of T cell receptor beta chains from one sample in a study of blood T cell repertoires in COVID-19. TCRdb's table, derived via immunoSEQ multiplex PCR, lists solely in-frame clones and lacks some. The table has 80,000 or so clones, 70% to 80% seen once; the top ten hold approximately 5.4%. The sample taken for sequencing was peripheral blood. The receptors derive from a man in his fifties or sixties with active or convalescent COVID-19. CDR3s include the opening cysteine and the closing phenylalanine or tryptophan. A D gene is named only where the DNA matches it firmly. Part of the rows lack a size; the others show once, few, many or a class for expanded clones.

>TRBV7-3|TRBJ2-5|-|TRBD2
TGTGCCAGCAGCCGGGGACTAGCGGGGGGGCGCGGAGAGACCCAGTACTTC
CASSRGLAGGRGETQYF
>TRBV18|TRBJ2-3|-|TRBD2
TGTGCCAGCTCACCGCCCGGGACTAGCGGGGGTCGCGATACGCAGTATTTT
CASSPPGTSGGRDTQYF
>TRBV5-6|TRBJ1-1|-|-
TGTGCCAGCAGCCCGACAGGGAACACTGAAGCTTTCTTT
CASSPTGNTEAFF
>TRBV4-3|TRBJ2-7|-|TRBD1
TGCGCCAGCAGCCAAGACCGGGACAGAGCCTACGAGCAGTACTTC
CASSQDRDRAYEQYF
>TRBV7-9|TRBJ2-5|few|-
TGTGCCAGCAGCCCAGGATTTGAGACCCAGTACTTC
CASSPGFETQYF
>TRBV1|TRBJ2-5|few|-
TGCACCAGCAGCCAAGATCGGGAGACCCAGTACTTC
CTSSQDRETQYF
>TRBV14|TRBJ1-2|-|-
TGTGCCAGCAGCCAAGCCCGGAGAGGCTACACCTTC
CASSQARRGYTF
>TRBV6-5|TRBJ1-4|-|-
TGTGCCTCGAAGGACAGAACAACTAATGAAAAACTGTTTTTT
CASKDRTTNEKLFF
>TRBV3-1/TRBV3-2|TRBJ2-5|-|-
TGTGCCAGCAGCCAAGTTTCCCGGGGACAAGAGACCCAGTACTTC
CASSQVSRGQETQYF
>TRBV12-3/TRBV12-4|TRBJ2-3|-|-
TGTGCCAGCAGTTTGGAGGGTGAGCAGTATTTT
CASSLEGEQYF
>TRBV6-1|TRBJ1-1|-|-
TGTGCCAGCAGTGAAACAGGGCTGAACACTGAAGCTTTCTTT
CASSETGLNTEAFF
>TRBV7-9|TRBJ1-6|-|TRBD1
TGTGCCAGCAGCTTACCGAGACAGGGTCATTCACCCCTCCACTTT
CASSLPRQGHSPLHF
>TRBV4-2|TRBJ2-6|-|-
TGTGCCAGCAGCCCCCAGGCCTCTGGGGCCAACGTCCTGACTTTC
CASSPQASGANVLTF
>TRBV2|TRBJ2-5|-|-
TGTGCCAGCAGTCGACAATCAGAGACCCAGTACTTC
CASSRQSETQYF
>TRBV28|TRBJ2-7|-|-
TGTGCCAGCAGCGCCTCGGGGGTCCCCTACGAGCAGTACTTC
CASSASGVPYEQYF
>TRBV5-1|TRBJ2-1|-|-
TGCGCCAGCAGCTTGGTACTAGCCCCCTACAATGAGCAGTTCTTC
CASSLVLAPYNEQFF
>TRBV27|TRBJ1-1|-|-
TGTGCCAGCAGCCCCCGGGGGGGCGGCACTGAAGCTTTCTTT
CASSPRGGGTEAFF
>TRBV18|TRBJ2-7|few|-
TGTGCCAGCTCACCACCGGGGGAGGTTAATTACGAGCAGTACTTC
CASSPPGEVNYEQYF
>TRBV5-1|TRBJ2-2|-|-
TGCGCCAGCAGCTTGGCCCATCACACCGGGGAGCTGTTTTTT
CASSLAHHTGELFF
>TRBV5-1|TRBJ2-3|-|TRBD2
TGCGCCAGCAGCCGTGGGACTAGCGGGGGGATAGATACGCAGTATTTT
CASSRGTSGGIDTQYF
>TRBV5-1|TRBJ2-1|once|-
TGCGCCAGCAGCTTGGCCGCGGGCGATGAGCAGTTCTTC
CASSLAAGDEQFF
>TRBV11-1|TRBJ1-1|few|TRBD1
TGTGCCAGCAGCCCGCGACGGACAGGGGATCGGAGTGAAGCTTTCTTT
CASSPRRTGDRSEAFF
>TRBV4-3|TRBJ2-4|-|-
TGCGCCAGCAGCCCTGGCTGGCTAGCCAAAAACATTCAGTACTTC
CASSPGWLAKNIQYF
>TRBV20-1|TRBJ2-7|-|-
TGCAGTGCGCGGGACGGCTACGAGCAGTACTTC
CSARDGYEQYF
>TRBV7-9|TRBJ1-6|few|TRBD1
TGTGCCAGCAGTCCGGACAGGGTTGGGTCACCCCTCCACTTT
CASSPDRVGSPLHF
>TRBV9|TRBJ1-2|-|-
TGTGCCAGCAGCGTAGGAGGAACACAAAACGGCTACACCTTC
CASSVGGTQNGYTF
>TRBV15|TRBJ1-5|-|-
TGTGCCACCAGCAGAGATGTGTCGGCCCAGCATTTT
CATSRDVSAQHF
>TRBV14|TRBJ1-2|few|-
TGTGCCAGCAGCCAAGATAGGCGGACAGCTTATGGCTACACCTTC
CASSQDRRTAYGYTF
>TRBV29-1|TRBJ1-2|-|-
TGCAGCGTGTCTTGGGGAGACTATGGCTACACCTTC
CSVSWGDYGYTF
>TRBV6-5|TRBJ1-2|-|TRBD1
TGTGCCAGCAGTTACTCGCCAGGGGGGACCTATGGCTACACCTTC
CASSYSPGGTYGYTF
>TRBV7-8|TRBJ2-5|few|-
TGTGCCAGCAGCTTAACCCGGACAGTTCGACAAGAGACCCAGTACTTC
CASSLTRTVRQETQYF
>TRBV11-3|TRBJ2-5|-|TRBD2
TGTGCCAGCAGCTTAGACCGGGGGGGGCAAAGAGAGACCCAGTACTTC
CASSLDRGGQRETQYF
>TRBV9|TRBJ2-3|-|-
TGTGCCAGCAGCGTAGATGGGGGCCGCACAGATACGCAGTATTTT
CASSVDGGRTDTQYF
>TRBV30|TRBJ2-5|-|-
TGTGCCTGTCCCATGGGGGCACAAGAGACCCAGTACTTC
CACPMGAQETQYF
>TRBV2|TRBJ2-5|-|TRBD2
TGTGCCAGCAGTGGTCCTAGCGGGGGACCTCAAGAGACCCAGTACTTC
CASSGPSGGPQETQYF
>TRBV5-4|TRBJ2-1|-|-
TGTGCCAGCAGCGCAGGTGGGCATAATCAGTTCTTC
CASSAGGHNQFF